The entry below gives a single T cell receptor beta chain sequence along with its context. Original data processing: Reference gene primers were amplified, and this amplification served to estimate nucleated cell counts. The assay was immunoSEQ multiplex PCR, and TCRdb's table has in-frame clones only and misses some. The V and J calls and the clone size are those of that table, but D and trimming were determined from the DNA. The sample includes about 150,000 clones, around 82% of them seen just once. This sample is drawn from a study of blood T cell repertoires in COVID-19. Study details: Whether acute or convalescent, the COVID-19 samples came from the United States, Italy and Spain.

Source material: peripheral blood. The source is a man in his fifties or sixties with COVID-19, enrolled during active disease.

The CDR3 is CSATSAYGYTF. The CDR3, as DNA: TGCAGTGCTACCAGCGCTTATGGCTACACCTTC. The J gene is TRBJ1-2, the V gene TRBV20-1; D gene uncertain. The germline V gene has CDR1 DFQATT and CDR2 SNEGSKA (reference sequence). The CDR3 covers 11 residues. Trimming pared 4 bases from V and 5 bases from J, leaving 8 bases between.